Listed here is a single TCR beta chain. The data were taken from a study of OX40 agonist ivuxolimab in advanced cancers. Generated by immunoSEQ multiplex PCR, the TCRdb table keeps only in-frame clones and is missing some. In the table there are about 100,000 clones, 90% of which are singletons. This CDR3 is built from 15 residues. The V and J ends lost 6 bases and 0 bases, in that order; junction bases with no gene match: 7. Germline V gives CDR1 MNHNS, CDR2 SASEGT. The sample was CD4+ or CD8+ T cells sorted from blood, taken in a trial of the OX40 agonist ivuxolimab. The genes are TRBV6-1 and TRBJ2-7; TRBD1 agrees at 8 bases. This receptor was obtained from an adult with an advanced solid tumor such as melanoma, head and neck, liver or kidney cancer. CDR3 amino acids: CASSPGQGISYEQYF. Written as DNA, the CDR3 is TGTGCCAGCAGCCCAGGACAGGGAATCTCCTACGAGCAGTACTTC.